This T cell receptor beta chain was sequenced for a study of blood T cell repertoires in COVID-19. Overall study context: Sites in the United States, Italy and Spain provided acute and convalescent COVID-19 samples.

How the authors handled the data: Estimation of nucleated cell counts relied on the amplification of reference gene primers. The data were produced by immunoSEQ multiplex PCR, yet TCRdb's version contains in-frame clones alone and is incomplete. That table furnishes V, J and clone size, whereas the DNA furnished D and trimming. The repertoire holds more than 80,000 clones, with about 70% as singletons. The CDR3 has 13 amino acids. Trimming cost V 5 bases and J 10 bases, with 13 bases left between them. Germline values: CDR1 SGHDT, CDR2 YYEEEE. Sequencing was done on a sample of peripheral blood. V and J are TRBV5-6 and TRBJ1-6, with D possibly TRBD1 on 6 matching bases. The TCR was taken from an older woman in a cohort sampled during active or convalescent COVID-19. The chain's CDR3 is CASSAGVGSPLHF. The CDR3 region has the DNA TGTGCCAGCAGTGCAGGGGTTGGATCACCCCTCCACTTT.